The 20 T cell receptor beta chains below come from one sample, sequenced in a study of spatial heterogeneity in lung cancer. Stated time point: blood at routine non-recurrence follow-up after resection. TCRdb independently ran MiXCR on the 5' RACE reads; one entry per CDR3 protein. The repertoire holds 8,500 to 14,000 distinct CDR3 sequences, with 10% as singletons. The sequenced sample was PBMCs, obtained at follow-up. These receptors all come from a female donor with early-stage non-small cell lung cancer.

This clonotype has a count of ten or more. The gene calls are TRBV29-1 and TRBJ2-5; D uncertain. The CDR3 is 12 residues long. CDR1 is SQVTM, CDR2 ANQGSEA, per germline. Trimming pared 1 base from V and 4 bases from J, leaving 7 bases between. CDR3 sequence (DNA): TGCAGCGTTGAAGGGGTTGGAGAGACCCAGTACTTC. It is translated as CSVEGVGETQYF.

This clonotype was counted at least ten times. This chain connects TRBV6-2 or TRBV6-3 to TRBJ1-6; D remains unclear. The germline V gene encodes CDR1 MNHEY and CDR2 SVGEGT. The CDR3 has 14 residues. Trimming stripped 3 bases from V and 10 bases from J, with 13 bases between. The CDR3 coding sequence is TGTGCCAGCAGTTATTTGAGAGGACGGTCACCCCTCCACTTT. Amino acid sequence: CASSYLRGRSPLHF.

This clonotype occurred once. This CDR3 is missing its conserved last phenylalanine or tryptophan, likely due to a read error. Here the CDR3 reads CASSDYGRQNTEAFY. CDR3 in DNA: TGTGCCAGCAGTGACTATGGACGGCAGAACACTGAAGCTTTCTAT. The gene calls are TRBV6-1 and TRBJ1-1; D is ambiguous. Deletions cut 3 bases from V and 1 base from J, with 12 bases between. CDR1 is MNHNS, CDR2 SASEGT, per germline. CDR3 length: 15 amino acids.

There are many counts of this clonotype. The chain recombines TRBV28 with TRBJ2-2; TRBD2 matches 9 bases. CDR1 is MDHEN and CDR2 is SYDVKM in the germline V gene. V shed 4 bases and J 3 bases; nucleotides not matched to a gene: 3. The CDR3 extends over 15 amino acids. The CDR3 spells CASSSLAGYTGELFF. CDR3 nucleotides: TGTGCCAGCAGTTCTCTAGCGGGATACACCGGGGAGCTGTTTTTT.

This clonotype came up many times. The CDR3 is CSVEGQGAGYGYTF. CDR3 DNA: TGCAGCGTTGAAGGACAGGGGGCAGGGTATGGCTACACCTTC. The V gene is TRBV29-1, the J gene TRBJ1-2; 10 nucleotides match TRBD1. The V and J ends lost 1 base and 5 bases, in that order; junction bases with no gene match: 4. This CDR3 has 14 residues. Germline V gene sequence: CDR1 SQVTM, CDR2 ANQGSEA.

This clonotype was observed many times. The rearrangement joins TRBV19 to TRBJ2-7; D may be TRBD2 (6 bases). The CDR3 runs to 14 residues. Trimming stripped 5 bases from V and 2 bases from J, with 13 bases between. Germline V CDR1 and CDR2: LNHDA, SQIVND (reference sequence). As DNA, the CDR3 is TGTGCCAGTAGTTTCGGGAGCCATGCCTACGAGCAGTACTTC. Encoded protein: CASSFGSHAYEQYF.

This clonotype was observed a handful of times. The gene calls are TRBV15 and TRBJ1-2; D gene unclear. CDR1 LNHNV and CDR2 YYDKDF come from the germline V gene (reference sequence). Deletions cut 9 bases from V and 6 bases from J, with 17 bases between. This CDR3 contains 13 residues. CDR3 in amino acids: CATSESLENGYTF. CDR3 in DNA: TGTGCCACTTCCGAGAGTTTGGAAAATGGCTACACCTTC.

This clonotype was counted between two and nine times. The DNA for the CDR3 is TGTGCCAGCAGCGCACTTATGAACACCGGGGAGCTGTTTTTT. This gives the protein CASSALMNTGELFF. The genes are TRBV7-9 and TRBJ2-2; D ambiguous. The CDR3 totals 14 residues. With 5 bases removed from V and 1 base from J, the gap between germline ends came to 8 bases. Germline loops: CDR1 SEHNR, CDR2 FQNEAQ (reference sequence).

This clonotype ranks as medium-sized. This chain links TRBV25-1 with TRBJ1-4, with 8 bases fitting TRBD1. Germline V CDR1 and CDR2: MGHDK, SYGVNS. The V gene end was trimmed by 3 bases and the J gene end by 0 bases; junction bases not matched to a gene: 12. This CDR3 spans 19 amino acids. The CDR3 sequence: CASSDSFIRGPSTNEKLFF. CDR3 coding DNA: TGTGCCAGCAGTGATTCATTTATCAGGGGGCCGTCAACTAATGAAAAACTGTTTTTT. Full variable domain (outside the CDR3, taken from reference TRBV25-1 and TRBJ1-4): EADIYQTPRYLVIGTGKKITLECSQTMGHDKMYWYQQDPGMELHLIHYSYGVNSTEKGDLSSESTVSRIRTEHFPLTLESARPSHTSQYLCASSDSFIRGPSTNEKLFFGSGTQLSVL.

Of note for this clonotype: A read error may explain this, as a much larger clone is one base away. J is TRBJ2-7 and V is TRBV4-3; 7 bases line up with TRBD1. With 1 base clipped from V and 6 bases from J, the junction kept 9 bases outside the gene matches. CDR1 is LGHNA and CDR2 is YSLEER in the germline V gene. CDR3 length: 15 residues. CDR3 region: CASSQAATGICEQYF. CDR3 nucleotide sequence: TGCGCCAGCAGCCAAGCCGCGACAGGGATATGCGAGCAGTACTTC.

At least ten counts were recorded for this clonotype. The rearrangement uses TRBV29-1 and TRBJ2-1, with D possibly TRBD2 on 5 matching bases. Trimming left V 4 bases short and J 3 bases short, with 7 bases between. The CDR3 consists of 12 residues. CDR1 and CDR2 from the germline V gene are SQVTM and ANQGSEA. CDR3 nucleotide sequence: TGCAGCGTTGGACGGGACTACAATGAGCAGTTCTTC. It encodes CSVGRDYNEQFF.

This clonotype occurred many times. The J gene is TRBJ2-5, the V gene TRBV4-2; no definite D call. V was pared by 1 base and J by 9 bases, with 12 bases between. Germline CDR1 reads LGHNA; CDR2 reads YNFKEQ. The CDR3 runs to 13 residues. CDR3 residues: CASSQVGQSSQYF. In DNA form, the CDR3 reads TGTGCCAGCAGCCAAGTTGGGCAGAGCTCCCAGTACTTC.

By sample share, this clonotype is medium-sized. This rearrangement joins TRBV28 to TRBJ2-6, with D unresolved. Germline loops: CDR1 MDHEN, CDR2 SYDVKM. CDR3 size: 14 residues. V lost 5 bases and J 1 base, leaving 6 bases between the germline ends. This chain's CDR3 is CASSQLSGANVLTF. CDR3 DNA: TGTGCCAGCAGTCAATTATCTGGGGCCAACGTCCTGACTTTC.

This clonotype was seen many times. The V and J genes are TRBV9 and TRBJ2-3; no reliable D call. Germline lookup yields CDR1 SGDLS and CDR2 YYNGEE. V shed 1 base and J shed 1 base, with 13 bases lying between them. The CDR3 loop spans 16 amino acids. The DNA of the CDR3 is TGTGCCAGCAGCGTAAGATCCCGGATTGGCACAGATACGCAGTATTTT. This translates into CASSVRSRIGTDTQYF.

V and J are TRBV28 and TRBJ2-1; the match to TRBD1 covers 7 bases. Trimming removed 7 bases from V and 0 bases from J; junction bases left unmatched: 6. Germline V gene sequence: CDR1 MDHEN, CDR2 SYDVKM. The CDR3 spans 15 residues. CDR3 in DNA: TGTGCCAGCACGGGACAGTTCCGCTCCTACAATGAGCAGTTCTTC. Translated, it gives CASTGQFRSYNEQFF.

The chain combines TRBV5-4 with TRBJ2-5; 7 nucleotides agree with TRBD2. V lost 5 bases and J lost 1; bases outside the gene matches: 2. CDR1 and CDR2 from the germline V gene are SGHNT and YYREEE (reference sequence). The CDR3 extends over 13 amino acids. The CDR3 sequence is CASSRTSQETQYF. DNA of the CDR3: TGTGCCAGCAGTCGGACTAGCCAAGAGACCCAGTACTTC. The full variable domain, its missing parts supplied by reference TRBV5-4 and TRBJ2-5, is ETGVTQSPTHLIKTRGQQVTLRCSSQSGHNTVSWYQQALGQGPQFIFQYYREEENGRGNFPPRFSGLQFPNYSSELNVNALELDDSALYLCASSRTSQETQYFGPGTRLLVL.

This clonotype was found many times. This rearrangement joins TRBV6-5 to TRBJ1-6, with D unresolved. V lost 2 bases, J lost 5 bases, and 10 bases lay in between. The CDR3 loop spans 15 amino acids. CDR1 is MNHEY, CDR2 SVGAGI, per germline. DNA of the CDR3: TGTGCCAGCAGTTACGGTTCCAGGAATAATTCACCCCTCCACTTT. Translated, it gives CASSYGSRNNSPLHF.

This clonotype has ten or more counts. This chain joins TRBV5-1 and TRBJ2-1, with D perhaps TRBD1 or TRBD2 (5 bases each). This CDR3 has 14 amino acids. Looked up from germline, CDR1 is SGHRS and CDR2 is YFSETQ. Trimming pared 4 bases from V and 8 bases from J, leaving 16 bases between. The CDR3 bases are TGCGCCAGCAGCGGGGACCTTAGACCCGATGAGCAGTTCTTC. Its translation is CASSGDLRPDEQFF.

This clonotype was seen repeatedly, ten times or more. CDR3 amino acids: CSARDLYTNYGYTF. In DNA, the CDR3 is TGCAGTGCTAGAGATCTTTACACTAACTATGGCTACACCTTC. V and J are TRBV20-1 and TRBJ1-2; D is uncertain. This CDR3 is built from 14 residues. The germline V and J ends were trimmed by 0 bases and 0 bases, with 8 bases remaining between them. Germline V gene data show CDR1 as DFQATT and CDR2 as SNEGSKA (reference sequence).

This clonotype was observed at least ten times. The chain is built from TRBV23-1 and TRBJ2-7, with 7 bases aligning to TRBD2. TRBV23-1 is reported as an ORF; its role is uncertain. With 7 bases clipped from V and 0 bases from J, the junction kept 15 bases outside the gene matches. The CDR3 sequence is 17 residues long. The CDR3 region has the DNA TGCGCCAGCAACCCAACGGCAGGGAGGGAGACCTCCTACGAGCAGTACTTC. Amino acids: CASNPTAGRETSYEQYF.